The source of this TCR beta chain is a study of blood T cell repertoires in COVID-19. Trimming removed 4 bases at V and 8 bases at J, with 14 bases between. This CDR3 is 13 amino acids long. Germline assignment: CDR1 LGHNA and CDR2 YNFKEQ. Only in-frame clones appear in the TCRdb table, and some are missing; sequencing was by immunoSEQ multiplex PCR. This table holds under 400,000 clones, about 92% found once. Source material: peripheral blood. The rearrangement uses TRBV4-2 and TRBJ1-1; D perhaps matches TRBD1 (5 bases). This sequence originates from a woman aged 60-75 years with COVID-19, enrolled during active disease. The CDR3 region has the DNA TGTGCCAGCAGCCTGACAGCTTCCTCGGAAGCTTTCTTT. This gives the protein CASSLTASSEAFF.